The 3 T cell receptor beta chains listed next were all sequenced from one sample in a study of blood T cells in healthy people across ages (dated by TCRdb to the mid-2010s). The library was generated by 5' RACE. The listed sequencing device is Illumina HiSeq 2500. A second PCR of roughly 6 to 12 cycles was run with a J-beta primer mix and a sample-barcoded 5' primer. The public sequencing data were trimmed at Q25 with fastp and processed into clonotypes with MiXCR by TCRdb, which kept only in-frame beta chains. Here each entry gathers all rows of one CDR3 protein and keeps the most common genes and DNA. The sample has nearly 800,000 distinct CDR3 sequences on record, 20% to 25% of them singletons. The ten most abundant clones make up roughly 3.5% of the sample. A further study also used this sample, focusing on T cells of mothers and their children.

Input material: blood. These receptor sequences come from a boy aged 5-17 years in good health.

With regard to this clonotype: Likely a read error: the CDR3 ends without its conserved phenylalanine or tryptophan. The rearrangement uses TRBV27 and TRBJ2-5; a possible D gene is TRBD1 (6 bases). The germline V and J ends were trimmed by 4 bases and 4 bases, with 22 bases remaining between them. Germline V gives CDR1 MNHEY, CDR2 SMNVEV (reference sequence). The CDR3 extends over 17 amino acids. The CDR3 bases are TGTGCCAGCAGTTCCGAACTGACAGGAGGACAACGAGAGACCCAGTACCTC. It encodes CASSSELTGGQRETQYL.

As regards this clonotype: A junction boundary mismatches the germline segment, possibly from a read error. The chain joins TRBV28 to TRBJ2-5; no definite D call. The end of the DNA fits TRBJ2-1 better, so the J call may be wrong. Germline CDR1 MDHEN, CDR2 SYDVKM. This CDR3 has 14 amino acids. This CDR3 reads CASSFLGVDNEQFF. Written as DNA, the CDR3 is TGCGCCAGCAGTTTTCTGGGCGTGGACAATGAGCAGTTCTTC.

The gene calls are TRBV19 and TRBJ2-5; TRBD2 matches 8 bases. The DNA matches TRBJ2-7 better at its end, which makes the J call doubtful. The CDR3 contains 16 residues. Germline-derived CDR1 and CDR2 are LNHDA and SQIVND (reference sequence). DNA of the CDR3: TGTGCCAGTAGTGCGGGGCTAGCGGGCGGCGCCTACGAGCAGTACTTC. It translates to CASSAGLAGGAYEQYF.